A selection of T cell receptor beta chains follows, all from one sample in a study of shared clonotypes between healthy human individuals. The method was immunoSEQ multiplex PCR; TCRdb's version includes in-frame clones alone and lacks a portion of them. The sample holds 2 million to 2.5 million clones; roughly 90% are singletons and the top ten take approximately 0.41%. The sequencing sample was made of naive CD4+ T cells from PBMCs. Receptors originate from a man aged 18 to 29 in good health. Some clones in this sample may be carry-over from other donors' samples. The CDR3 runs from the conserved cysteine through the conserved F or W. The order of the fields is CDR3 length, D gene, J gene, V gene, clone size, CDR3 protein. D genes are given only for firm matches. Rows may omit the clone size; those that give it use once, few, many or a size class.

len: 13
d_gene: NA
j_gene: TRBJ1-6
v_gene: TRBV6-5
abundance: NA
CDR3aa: CASRPTGSYLLHF

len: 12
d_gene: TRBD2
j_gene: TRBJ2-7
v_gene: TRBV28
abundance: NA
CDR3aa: CASHSGSYEQYF

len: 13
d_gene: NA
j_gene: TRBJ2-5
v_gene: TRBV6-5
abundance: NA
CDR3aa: CASSFTLQETQYF

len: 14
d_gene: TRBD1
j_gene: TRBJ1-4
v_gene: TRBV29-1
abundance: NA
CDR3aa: CSADNQGGGEKLFF

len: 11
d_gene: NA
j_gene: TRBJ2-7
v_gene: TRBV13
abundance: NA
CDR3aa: CASSLGGEQYF

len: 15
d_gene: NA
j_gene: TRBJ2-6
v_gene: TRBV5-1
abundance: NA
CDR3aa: CASSFSGSGANVLTF

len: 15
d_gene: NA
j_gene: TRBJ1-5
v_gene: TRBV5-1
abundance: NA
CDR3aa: CASSLEGGRNQPQHF

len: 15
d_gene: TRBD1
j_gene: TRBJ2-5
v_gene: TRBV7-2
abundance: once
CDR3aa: CASSRNRGLWETQYF

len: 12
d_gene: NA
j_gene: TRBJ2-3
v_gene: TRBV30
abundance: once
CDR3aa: CAWKGEDITQYF

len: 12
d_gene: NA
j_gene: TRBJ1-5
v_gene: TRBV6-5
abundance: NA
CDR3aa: CASSSGNQPQHF

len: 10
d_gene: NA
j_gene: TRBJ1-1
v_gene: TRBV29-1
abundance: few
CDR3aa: CSVVGHEAFF

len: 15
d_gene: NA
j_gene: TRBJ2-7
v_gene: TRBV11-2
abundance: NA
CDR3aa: CASSFGFSRTYEQYF

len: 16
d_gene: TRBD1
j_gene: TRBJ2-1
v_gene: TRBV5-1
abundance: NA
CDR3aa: CASSPLRRQGSNEQFF

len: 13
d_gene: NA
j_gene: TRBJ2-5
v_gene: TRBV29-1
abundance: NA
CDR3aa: CSVDRGLQETQYF

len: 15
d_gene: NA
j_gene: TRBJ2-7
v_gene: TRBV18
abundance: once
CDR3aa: CASSPGQAQRSEQYF

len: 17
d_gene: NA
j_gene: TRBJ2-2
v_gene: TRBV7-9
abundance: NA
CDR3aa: CASKIVIGGLGTGELFF

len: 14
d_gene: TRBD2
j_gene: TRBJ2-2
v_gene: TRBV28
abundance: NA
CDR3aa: CASSTGGHTGELFF

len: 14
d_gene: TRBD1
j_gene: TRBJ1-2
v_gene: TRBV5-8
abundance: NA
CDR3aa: CASRPWTGFYGYTF

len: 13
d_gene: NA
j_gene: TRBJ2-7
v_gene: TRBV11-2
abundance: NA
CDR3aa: CASSSIRGYEQYF

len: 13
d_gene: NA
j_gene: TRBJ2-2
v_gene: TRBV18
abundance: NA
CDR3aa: CASSPPVTGELFF

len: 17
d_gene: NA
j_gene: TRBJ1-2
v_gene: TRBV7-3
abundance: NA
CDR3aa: CASSPDGREVTFGGYTF

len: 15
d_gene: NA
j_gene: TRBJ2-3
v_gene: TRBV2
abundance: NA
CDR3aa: CASSAQAPITDTQYF

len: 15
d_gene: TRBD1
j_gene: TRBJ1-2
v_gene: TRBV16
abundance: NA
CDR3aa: CASSQSRGLNYGYTF

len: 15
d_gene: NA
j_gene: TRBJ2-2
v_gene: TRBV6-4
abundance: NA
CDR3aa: CASSAGTPDTGELFF

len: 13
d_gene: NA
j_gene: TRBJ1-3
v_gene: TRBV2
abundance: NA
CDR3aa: CASSGDRRNTIYF

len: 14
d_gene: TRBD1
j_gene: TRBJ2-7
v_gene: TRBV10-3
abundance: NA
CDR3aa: CAISVDRTVYEQYF

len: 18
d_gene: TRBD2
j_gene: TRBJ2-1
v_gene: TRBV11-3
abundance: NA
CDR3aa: CASSLSSGRLSSYNEQFF

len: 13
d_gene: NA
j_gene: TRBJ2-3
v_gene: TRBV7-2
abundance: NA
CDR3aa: CASTILTGGTQYF

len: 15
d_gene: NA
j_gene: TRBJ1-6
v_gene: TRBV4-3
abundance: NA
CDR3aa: CASSQGRSYNSPLHF

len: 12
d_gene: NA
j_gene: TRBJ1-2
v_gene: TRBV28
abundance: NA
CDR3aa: CASSPTGRLETF

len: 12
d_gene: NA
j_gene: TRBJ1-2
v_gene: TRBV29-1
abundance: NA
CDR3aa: CSVEVRTDGYTF

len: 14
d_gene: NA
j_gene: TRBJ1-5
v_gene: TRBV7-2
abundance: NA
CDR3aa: CASSPGRFNQPQHF

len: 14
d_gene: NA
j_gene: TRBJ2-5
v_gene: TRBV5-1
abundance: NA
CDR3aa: CASSFGLPPETQYF

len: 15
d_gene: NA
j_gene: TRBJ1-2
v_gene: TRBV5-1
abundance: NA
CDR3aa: CASSLGARGNYGYTF

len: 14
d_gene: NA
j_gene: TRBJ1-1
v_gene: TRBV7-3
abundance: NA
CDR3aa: CASSLTSRSTEAFF

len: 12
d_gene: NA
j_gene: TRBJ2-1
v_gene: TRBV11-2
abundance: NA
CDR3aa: CASSSLGSEQFF

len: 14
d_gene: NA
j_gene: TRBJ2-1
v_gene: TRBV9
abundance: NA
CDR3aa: CASSVGGSRLRQFF

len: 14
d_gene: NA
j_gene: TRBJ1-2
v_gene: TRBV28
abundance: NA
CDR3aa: CATHYGPANYGYTF

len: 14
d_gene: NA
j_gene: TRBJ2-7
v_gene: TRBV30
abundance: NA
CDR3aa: CAWVPQGAVYEQYF

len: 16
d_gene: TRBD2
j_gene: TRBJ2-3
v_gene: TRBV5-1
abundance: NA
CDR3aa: CASSLAASGSADTQYF

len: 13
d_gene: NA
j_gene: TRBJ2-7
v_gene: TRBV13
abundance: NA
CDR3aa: CASSRLESYEQYF

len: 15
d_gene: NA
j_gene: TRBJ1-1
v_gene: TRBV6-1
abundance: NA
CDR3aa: CASSGREGFSTEAFF

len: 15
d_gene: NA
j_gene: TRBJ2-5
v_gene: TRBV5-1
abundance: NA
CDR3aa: CASSLAGTGQETQYF

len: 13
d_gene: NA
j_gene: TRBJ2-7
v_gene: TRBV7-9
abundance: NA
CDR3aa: CASSPGAGDEQYF

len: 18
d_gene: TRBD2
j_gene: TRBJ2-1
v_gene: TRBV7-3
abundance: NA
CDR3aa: CASSSGLAGRGSYNEQFF

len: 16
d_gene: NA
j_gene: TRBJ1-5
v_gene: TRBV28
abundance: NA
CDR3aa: CASTAAGTRSNQPQHF

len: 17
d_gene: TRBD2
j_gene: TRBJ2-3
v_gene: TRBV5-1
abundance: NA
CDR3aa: CASSPNPSGRTTDTQYF

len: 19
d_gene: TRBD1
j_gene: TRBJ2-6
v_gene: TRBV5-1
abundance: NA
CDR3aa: CASSLLLGDRGPGANVLTF

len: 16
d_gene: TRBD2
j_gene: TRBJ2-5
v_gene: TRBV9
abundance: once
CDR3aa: CASSVVAGGVGETQYF

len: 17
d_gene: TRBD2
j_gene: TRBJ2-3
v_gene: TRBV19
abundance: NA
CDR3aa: CASSIAGGAGGADTQYF

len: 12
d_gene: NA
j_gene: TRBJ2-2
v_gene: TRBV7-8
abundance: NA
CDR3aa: CASSPRPGELFF

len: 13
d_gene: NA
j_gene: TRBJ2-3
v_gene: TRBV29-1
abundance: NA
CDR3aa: CSVDTGGTDTQYF

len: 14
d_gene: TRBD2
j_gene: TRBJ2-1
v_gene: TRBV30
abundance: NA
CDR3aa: CAWSTSGRRDEQFF

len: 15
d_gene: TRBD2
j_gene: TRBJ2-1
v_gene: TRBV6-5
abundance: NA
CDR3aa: CASSQPGLAGYEQFF

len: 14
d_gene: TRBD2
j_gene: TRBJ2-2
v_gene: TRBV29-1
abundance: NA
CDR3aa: CSVDLASGTGELFF

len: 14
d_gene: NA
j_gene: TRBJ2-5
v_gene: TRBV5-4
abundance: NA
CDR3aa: CASSLGQLQETQYF

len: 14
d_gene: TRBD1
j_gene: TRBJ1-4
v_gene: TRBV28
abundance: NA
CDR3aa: CASSPGQGSEKLFF

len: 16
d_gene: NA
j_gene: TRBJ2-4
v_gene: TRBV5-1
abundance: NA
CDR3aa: CASSEPLTGPQNIQYF

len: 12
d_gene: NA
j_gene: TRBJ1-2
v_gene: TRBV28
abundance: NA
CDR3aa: CASSSSERGYTF

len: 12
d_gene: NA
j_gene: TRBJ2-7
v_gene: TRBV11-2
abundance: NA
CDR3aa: CASSRWGYEQYF